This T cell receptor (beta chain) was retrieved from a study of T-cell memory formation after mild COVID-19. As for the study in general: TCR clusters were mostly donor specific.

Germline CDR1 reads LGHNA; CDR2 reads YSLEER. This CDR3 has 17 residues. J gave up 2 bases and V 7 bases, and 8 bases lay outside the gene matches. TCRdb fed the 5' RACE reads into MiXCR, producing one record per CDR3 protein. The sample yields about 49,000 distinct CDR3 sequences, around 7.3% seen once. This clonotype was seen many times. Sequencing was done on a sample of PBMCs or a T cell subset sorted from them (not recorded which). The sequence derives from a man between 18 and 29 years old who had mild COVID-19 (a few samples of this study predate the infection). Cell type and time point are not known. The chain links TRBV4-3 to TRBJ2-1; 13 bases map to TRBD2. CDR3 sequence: CASTPGLAGSPYNEQFF. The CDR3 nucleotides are TGCGCCAGCACCCCGGGACTAGCGGGGAGTCCCTACAATGAGCAGTTCTTC.